Given below is one T cell receptor beta chain in context. Germline V gene lookup returns CDR1 MNHEY and CDR2 SVGAGI. The CDR3 sequence is 15 residues long. The ends lost 5 bases at V and 5 bases at J; junction bases unmatched: 10. This specimen comes from a study of blood T cell repertoires in COVID-19. Study-wide background: The samples span acute and convalescent COVID-19 from the United States, Italy and Spain. T cells, B-cell-depleted T cells, or PBMCs provided the cDNA or gDNA that served as material.

Followed longitudinally, the Seattle patients had been enrolled during active infection. Per the authors' pipeline: Cell counts per sample came from amplifying reference gene primers. The table came from immunoSEQ multiplex PCR; TCRdb's copy has only in-frame clones and leaves some out. V and J calls and clone size are those listed in that table; D and trimming were worked out from the DNA. The table records about 140,000 clones, 88% of them present only once. The sequenced material came from peripheral blood. The clonotype was recovered from a human donor with COVID-19, enrolled during active disease. The donor label of this sample is uncertain. The rearrangement uses TRBV6-5 and TRBJ2-7; 9 nucleotides line up with TRBD1. The DNA for the CDR3 is TGTGCCAGCAGTAAGGACAGGGGACTCCCTAACGAGCAGTACTTC. This encodes CASSKDRGLPNEQYF.